This T cell receptor beta chain derives from a study of blood T cell repertoires in COVID-19. TCRdb keeps only in-frame clones here, not all; method: immunoSEQ multiplex PCR. The repertoire holds about 92,000 clones, with roughly 72% as singletons. Germline loops: CDR1 SQVTM, CDR2 ANQGSEA. The CDR3 is made up of 14 amino acids. The trim removed 6 bases at V and 2 bases at J, leaving 7 bases unmatched. Sequenced material: peripheral blood. This clonotype was obtained from a woman in her sixties in a cohort sampled during active or convalescent COVID-19. The chain carries TRBV29-1 and TRBJ2-7; 10 nucleotides align to TRBD1. The CDR3 region has the DNA TGCAGCGTCGCCGCAGACAGGGGGCCCTACGAGCAGTACTTC. Amino acid sequence: CSVAADRGPYEQYF.